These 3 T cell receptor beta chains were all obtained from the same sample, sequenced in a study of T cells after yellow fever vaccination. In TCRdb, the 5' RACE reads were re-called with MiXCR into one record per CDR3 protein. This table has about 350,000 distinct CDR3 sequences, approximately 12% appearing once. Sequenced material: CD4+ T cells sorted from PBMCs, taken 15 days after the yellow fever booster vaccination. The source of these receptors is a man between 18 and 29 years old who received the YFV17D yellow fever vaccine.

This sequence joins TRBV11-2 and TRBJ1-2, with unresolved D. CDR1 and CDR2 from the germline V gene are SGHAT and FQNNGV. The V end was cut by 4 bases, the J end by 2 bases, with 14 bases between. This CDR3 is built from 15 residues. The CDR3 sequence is CASSSPRRENYGYTF. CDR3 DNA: TGTGCCAGCAGCTCGCCCCGCAGAGAAAACTATGGCTACACCTTC.

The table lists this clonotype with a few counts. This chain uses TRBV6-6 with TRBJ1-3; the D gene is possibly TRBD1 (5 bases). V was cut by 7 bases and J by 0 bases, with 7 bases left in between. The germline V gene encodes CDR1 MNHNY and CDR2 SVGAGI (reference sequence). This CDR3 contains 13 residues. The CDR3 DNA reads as TGTGCCAGCAAGGGGACCTCTGGAAACACCATATATTTT. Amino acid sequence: CASKGTSGNTIYF.

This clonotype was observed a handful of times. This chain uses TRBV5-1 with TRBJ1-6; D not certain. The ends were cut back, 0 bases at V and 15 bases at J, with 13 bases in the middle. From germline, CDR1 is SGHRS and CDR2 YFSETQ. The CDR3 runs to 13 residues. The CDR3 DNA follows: TGCGCCAGCAGCTTGGAGGGCGGAGATAACCTCCACTTT. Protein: CASSLEGGDNLHF.